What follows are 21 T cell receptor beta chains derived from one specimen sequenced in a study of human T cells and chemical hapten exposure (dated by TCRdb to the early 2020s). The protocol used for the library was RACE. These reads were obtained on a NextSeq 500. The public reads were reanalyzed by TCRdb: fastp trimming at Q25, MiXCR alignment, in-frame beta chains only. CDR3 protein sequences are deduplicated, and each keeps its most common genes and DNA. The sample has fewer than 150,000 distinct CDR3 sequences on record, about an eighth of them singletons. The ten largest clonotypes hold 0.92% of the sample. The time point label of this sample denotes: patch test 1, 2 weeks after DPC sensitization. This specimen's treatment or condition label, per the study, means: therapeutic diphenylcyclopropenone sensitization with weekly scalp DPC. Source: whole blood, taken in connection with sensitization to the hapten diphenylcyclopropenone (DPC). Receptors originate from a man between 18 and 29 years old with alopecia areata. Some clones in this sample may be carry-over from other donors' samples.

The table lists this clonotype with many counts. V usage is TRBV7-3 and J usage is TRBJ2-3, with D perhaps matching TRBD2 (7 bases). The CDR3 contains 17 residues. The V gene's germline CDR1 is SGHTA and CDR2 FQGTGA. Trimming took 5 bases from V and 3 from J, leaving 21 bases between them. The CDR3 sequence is CASSLSGGGRATDTQYF. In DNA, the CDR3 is TGTGCCAGCAGCCTAAGCGGCGGGGGCAGAGCGACAGATACGCAGTATTTT.

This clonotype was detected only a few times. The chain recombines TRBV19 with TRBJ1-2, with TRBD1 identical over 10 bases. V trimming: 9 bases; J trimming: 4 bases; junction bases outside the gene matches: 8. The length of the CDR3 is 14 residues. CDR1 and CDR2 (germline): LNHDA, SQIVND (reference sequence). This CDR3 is CASRPGQGIYGYTF. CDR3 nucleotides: TGTGCCAGCCGACCGGGACAGGGGATCTATGGCTACACCTTC. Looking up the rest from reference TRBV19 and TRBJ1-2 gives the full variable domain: DGGITQSPKYLFRKEGQNVTLSCEQNLNHDAMYWYRQDPGQGLRLIYYSQIVNDFQKGDIAEGYSVSREKKESFPLTVTSAQKNPTAFYLCASRPGQGIYGYTFGSGTRLTVV.

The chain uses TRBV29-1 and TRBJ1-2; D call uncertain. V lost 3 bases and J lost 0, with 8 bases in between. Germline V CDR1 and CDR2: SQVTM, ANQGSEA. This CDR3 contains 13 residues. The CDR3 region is CSVDTDSNYGYTF. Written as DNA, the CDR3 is TGCAGCGTTGACACGGACTCTAACTATGGCTACACCTTC.

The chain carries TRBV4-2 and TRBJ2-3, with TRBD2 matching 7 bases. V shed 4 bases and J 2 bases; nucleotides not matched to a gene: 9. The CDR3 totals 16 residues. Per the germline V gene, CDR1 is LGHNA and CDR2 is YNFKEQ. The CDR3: CASSPRLAFITDTQYF. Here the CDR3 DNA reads TGTGCCAGCAGCCCAAGACTAGCTTTTATCACAGATACGCAGTATTTT.

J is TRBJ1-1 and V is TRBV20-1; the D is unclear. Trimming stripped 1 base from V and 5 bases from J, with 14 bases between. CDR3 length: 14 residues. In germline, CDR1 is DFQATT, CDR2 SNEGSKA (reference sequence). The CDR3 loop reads CSARVQVARTEAFF. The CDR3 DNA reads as TGCAGTGCTAGAGTGCAGGTGGCGCGAACTGAAGCTTTCTTT.

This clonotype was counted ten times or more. The CDR3 region has the DNA TGTGCCAGCAGCTTCGGACCAGCGAGCTATGGCTACACCTTC. Translated, it gives CASSFGPASYGYTF. The gene calls are TRBV11-2 and TRBJ1-2; D is unresolved. V lost 3 bases, J lost 4 bases, and 12 bases lay in between. The CDR3 contains 14 residues. Germline V gene data show CDR1 as SGHAT and CDR2 as FQNNGV.

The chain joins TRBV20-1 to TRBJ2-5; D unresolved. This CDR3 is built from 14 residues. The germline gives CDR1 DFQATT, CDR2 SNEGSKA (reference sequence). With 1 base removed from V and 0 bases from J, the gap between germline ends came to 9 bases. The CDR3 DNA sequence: TGCAGTGCTAGAGCGCCTCAGTACCAAGAGACCCAGTACTTC. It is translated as CSARAPQYQETQYF.

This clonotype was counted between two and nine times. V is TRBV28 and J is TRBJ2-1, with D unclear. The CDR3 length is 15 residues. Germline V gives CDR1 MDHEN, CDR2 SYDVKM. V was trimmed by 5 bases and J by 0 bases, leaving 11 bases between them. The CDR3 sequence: CASSPHKSSYNEQFF. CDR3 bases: TGTGCCAGCAGTCCGCACAAAAGCTCCTACAATGAGCAGTTCTTC.

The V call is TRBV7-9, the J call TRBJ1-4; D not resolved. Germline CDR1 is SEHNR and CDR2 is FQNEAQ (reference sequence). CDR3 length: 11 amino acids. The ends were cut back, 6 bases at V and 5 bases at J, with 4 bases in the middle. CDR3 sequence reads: CASRKNEKLFF. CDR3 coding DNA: TGTGCCAGCAGGAAGAATGAAAAACTGTTTTTT.

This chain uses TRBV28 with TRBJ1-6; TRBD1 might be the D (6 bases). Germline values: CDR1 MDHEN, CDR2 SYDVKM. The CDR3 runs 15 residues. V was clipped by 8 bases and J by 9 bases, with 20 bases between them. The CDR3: CASGYRGAGRSPLHF. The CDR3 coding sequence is TGTGCCAGCGGATATCGGGGGGCTGGTCGTTCACCCCTCCACTTT.

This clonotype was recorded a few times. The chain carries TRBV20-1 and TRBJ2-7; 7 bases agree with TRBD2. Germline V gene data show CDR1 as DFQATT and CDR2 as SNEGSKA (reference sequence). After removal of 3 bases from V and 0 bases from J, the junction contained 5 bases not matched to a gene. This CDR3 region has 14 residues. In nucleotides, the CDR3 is TGCAGTGCTAGTCCCGGGACTACCTCCTACGAGCAGTACGTC. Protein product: CSASPGTTSYEQYV.

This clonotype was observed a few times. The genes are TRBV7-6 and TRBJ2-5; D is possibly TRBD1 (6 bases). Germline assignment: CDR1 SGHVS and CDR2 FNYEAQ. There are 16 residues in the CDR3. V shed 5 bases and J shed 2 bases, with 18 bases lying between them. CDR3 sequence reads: CASSGGIRGLQETQYF. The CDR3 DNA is TGTGCCAGCAGCGGAGGTATCAGGGGATTACAAGAGACCCAGTACTTC.

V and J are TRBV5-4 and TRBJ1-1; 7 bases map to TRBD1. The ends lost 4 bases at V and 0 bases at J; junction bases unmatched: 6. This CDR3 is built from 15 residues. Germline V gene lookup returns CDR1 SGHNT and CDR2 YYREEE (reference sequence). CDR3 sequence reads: CASSVQGILNTEAFF. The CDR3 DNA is TGTGCCAGCAGCGTACAGGGGATCCTGAACACTGAAGCTTTCTTT.

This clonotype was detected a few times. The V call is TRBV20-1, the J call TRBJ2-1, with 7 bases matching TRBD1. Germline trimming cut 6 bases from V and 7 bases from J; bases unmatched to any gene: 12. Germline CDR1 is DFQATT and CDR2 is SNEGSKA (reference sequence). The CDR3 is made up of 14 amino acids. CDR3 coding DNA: TGCAGTGCACATGACAGGGCGTCTAGTAATGAGCAGTTCTTC. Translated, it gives CSAHDRASSNEQFF.

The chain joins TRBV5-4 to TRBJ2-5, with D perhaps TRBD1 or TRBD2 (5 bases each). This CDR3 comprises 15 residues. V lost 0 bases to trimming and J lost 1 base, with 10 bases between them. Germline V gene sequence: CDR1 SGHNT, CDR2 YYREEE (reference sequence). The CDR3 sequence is CASSLGGATQETQYF. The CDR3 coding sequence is TGTGCCAGCAGCTTGGGAGGGGCTACCCAAGAGACCCAGTACTTC.

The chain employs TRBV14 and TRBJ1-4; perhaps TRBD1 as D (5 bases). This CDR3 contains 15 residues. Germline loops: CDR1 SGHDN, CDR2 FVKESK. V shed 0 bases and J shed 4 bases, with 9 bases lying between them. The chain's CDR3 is CASSQEHRINEKLFF. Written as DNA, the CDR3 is TGTGCCAGCAGCCAAGAACACAGGATTAATGAAAAACTGTTTTTT.

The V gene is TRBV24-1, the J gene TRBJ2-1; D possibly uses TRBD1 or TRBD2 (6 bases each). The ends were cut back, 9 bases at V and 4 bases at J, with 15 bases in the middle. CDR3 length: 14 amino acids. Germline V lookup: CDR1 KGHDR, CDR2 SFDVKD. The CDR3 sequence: CATSVAGTYNEQFF. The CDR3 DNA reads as TGTGCCACCTCTGTGGCGGGGACATACAATGAGCAGTTCTTC.

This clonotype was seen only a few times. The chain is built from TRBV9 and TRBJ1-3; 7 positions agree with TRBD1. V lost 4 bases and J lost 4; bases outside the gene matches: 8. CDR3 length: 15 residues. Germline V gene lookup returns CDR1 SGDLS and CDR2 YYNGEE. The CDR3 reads CASSPEGDRGNTIYF. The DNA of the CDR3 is TGTGCCAGCAGCCCAGAGGGGGACAGAGGAAACACCATATATTTT.

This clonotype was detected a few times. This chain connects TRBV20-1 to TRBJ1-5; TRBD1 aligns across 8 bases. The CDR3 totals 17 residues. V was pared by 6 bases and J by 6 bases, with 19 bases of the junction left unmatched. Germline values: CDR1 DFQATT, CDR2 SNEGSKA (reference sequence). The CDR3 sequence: CSAIEGQGRGQGQPQHF. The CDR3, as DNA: TGCAGTGCCATAGAAGGACAGGGAAGGGGCCAGGGTCAGCCCCAGCATTTT.

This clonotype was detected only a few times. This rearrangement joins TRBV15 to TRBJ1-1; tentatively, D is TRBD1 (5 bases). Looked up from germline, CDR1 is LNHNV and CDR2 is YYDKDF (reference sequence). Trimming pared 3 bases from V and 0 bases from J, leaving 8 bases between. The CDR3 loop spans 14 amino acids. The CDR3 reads CATSRDILNTEAFF. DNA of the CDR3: TGTGCCACCAGCAGGGACATACTGAACACTGAAGCTTTCTTT.

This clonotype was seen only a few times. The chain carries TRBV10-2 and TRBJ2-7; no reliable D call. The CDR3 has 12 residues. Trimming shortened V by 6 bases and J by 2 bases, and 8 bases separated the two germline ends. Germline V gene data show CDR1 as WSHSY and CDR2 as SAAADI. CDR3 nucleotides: TGCGCCAGCAGAGCCGGCCCCTACGAGCAGTACTTC. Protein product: CASRAGPYEQYF.